Listed below are T cell receptor beta chains from one sample, sequenced in a study of early T cells in non-severe SARS-CoV-2 infection. TCRdb called the 5' RACE reads again in MiXCR, with one record for every CDR3 protein. The profile covers tens of thousands of distinct CDR3 sequences, with under 10% appearing a single time and 8.6% taken by the ten largest. The specimen sequenced was whole blood. These receptors were obtained from an adult who was a healthcare worker with PCR-confirmed SARS-CoV-2 infection or an uninfected control (not recorded which). Each CDR3 is given with its conserved first and last residue. Fields, in order: clone size, J gene, D gene, V gene, CDR3 DNA, CDR3 protein. D genes are given only for firm matches. Clone sizes are given selectively: once, few, many, or a class where the clone is expanded.

size: few; J: TRBJ2-7; D: -; V: TRBV10-3; DNA: TGTGCCGCAGGGGCAGGCGCTTTTTACGAGCAGTACTTC; CDR3: CAAGAGAFYEQYF
size: many; J: TRBJ1-4; D: -; V: TRBV7-9; DNA: TGTGCCAGCAGCCAACAACAGGGTTTGGATGAAAAACTGTTTTTT; CDR3: CASSQQQGLDEKLFF
size: few; J: TRBJ2-2; D: -; V: TRBV11-2; DNA: TGTGCCAGCAGCTTATGGGGCTCCCTTGCCACCGGGGAGCTGTTTTTT; CDR3: CASSLWGSLATGELFF
size: -; J: TRBJ2-2; D: -; V: TRBV7-9; DNA: TGTGCCAGCAGCCTGACCCTCACCGGGGAGCTGTTTTTT; CDR3: CASSLTLTGELFF
size: few; J: TRBJ2-2; D: -; V: TRBV19; DNA: TGTGCCAGTGGATTTGTGGGTCTGGGACTGCGAGAGGGCACCGGGGAGCTGTTTTTT; CDR3: CASGFVGLGLREGTGELFF
size: many; J: TRBJ2-1; D: -; V: TRBV7-7; DNA: TGTGCTAGCAGCCGAGGGACGGATGGGGAGCAGTTCTTC; CDR3: CASSRGTDGEQFF
size: many; J: TRBJ1-1; D: TRBD1; V: TRBV27; DNA: TGTGCCAGCAGATATGGACAGGGGTTGAACACTGAAGCTTTCTTT; CDR3: CASRYGQGLNTEAFF
size: few; J: TRBJ2-1; D: TRBD2; V: TRBV7-3; DNA: TGTGCCAGCAGCCGCAGACCTAGCGGGAGCGATGAGCAGTTCTTC; CDR3: CASSRRPSGSDEQFF
size: many; J: TRBJ1-1; D: -; V: TRBV20-1; DNA: TGCAGTGCTCCCACACAAGGGGGGACTGAAGCTTTCTTT; CDR3: CSAPTQGGTEAFF
size: many; J: TRBJ2-3; D: -; V: TRBV28; DNA: TGTGCCAGCAGCCCCAGGGGTCGCCCCATAGATACGCAGTATTTT; CDR3: CASSPRGRPIDTQYF
size: many; J: TRBJ1-2; D: -; V: TRBV9; DNA: TGTGCCAGCAGCCCTCAATTGTTGATGGCCTATGGCTACACCTTC; CDR3: CASSPQLLMAYGYTF
size: many; J: TRBJ2-1; D: TRBD2; V: TRBV7-3; DNA: TGTGCCAGCAGCCCAGTTGGCGGGAGTTTGTACAATGAGCAGTTCTTC; CDR3: CASSPVGGSLYNEQFF
size: few; J: TRBJ2-7; D: -; V: TRBV2; DNA: TGTGTCAGCTCGACGGAGGGGATCAACGAGCAGTACTTC; CDR3: CVSSTEGINEQYF
size: many; J: TRBJ2-1; D: -; V: TRBV12-3/TRBV12-4; DNA: TGTGCCAGCAGTTTCCCCGGGGGAGGCGATGAGCAGTTCTTC; CDR3: CASSFPGGGDEQFF
size: few; J: TRBJ1-1; D: -; V: TRBV7-8; DNA: TGTGCCAGCAGCTTAGTACCAACAGGGTCGAACACTGAAGCTTTCTTT; CDR3: CASSLVPTGSNTEAFF
size: many; J: TRBJ2-3; D: -; V: TRBV27; DNA: TGTGCCAGCAGTTTTACCCCCGGTTCATTTAGCACAGATACGCAGTATTTT; CDR3: CASSFTPGSFSTDTQYF
size: -; J: TRBJ2-5; D: -; V: TRBV5-5; DNA: TGTGCCAGCAGCGTACAGAGTTCCCACGAGACCCAGTACTTC; CDR3: CASSVQSSHETQYF
size: many; J: TRBJ2-7; D: TRBD1; V: TRBV5-4; DNA: TGTGCCAGCAGCTTGGGGGGACAGGGATCCTACGAGCAGTACTTC; CDR3: CASSLGGQGSYEQYF
size: -; J: TRBJ2-1; D: TRBD1; V: TRBV6-1; DNA: TGTGCCAGCAGTGAATCCGGGACAGGGTCCAATGAGCAGTTCTTC; CDR3: CASSESGTGSNEQFF
size: many; J: TRBJ1-2; D: TRBD1; V: TRBV7-8; DNA: TGTGCCAGCAGTCCTAGTATGACAGGGGGAAGAGGCTACACCTTC; CDR3: CASSPSMTGGRGYTF
size: few; J: TRBJ2-1; D: -; V: TRBV2; DNA: TGTGCCAGCAGTGATGGGGACTCTTGGTACAATGAGCAGTTCTTC; CDR3: CASSDGDSWYNEQFF
size: many; J: TRBJ1-1; D: -; V: TRBV7-2; DNA: TGTGCCAGCAGCTTAACACGGGGAAGGAACACTGAAGCTTTCTTT; CDR3: CASSLTRGRNTEAFF
size: many; J: TRBJ2-7; D: -; V: TRBV4-3; DNA: TGCGCCAGCAGCCAAGAAGAGGGGAGTCCAGACGAGCAGTACTTC; CDR3: CASSQEEGSPDEQYF
size: once; J: TRBJ2-7; D: -; V: TRBV4-1; DNA: TGCGCCAGCAGCCAAGAAGCGGGCTACGAGCAGTACTTC; CDR3: CASSQEAGYEQYF
size: few; J: TRBJ1-1; D: TRBD1; V: TRBV18; DNA: TGTGCCAGCTCAGCCGGGACAGCCAACACTGAAGCTTTCTTT; CDR3: CASSAGTANTEAFF
size: many; J: TRBJ2-7; D: TRBD2; V: TRBV4-3; DNA: TGCGCCAGCAGCCGGATCGGGACTAGCTCCTACGAGCAGTACTTC; CDR3: CASSRIGTSSYEQYF
size: -; J: TRBJ2-7; D: -; V: TRBV7-7; DNA: TGTGCTAGCAGCCAAGGAGGGGGACTCGAGCAGTACTTC; CDR3: CASSQGGGLEQYF
size: few; J: TRBJ1-1; D: -; V: TRBV9; DNA: TGTGCCAGCAGCTCCCTCGGACAGAACACTGAAGCTTTCTTT; CDR3: CASSSLGQNTEAFF
size: many; J: TRBJ2-5; D: -; V: TRBV29-1; DNA: TGCAGCGTCATGACAGACCAAGAGACCCAGTACTTC; CDR3: CSVMTDQETQYF